This TCR beta chain was sequenced for a study of cytomegalovirus exposure and HLA in healthy donors. Whole-study findings and limits: Some V segments could not be told apart, so they were left out, TRBV6-2 and TRBV6-3 among them. Later analysis demonstrated an association between a missense DCLRE1C variant and TCR beta V- and J-gene trimming. Reportedly, HLA-A and HLA-B alleles of most subjects were accurately predicted from TCR beta.

Germline lookup yields CDR1 SGDLS and CDR2 YYNGEE. Trimming removed 1 base from V and 2 bases from J; junction bases left unmatched: 12. This CDR3 has 18 residues. PCR amplification relied on 60 Vbeta primers (plus 13 Jbeta primers). Assay: immunoSEQ multiplex PCR; the TCRdb copy retains only in-frame clones and omits some. The sample yields fewer than 200,000 clones, about four fifths seen once. Regarding this clone: Its antigen is still unknown.

The rearrangement joins TRBV9 to TRBJ2-3; 8 bases fit TRBD2. The sequencing input was PBMCs. The TCR was taken from a woman between 18 and 29 years old in good health and CMV-seropositive. The CDR3 DNA is TGTGCCAGCAGCGTAACGGCGGGGGGCCAACGGGTCACAGATACGCAGTATTTT. Translation gives CASSVTAGGQRVTDTQYF.